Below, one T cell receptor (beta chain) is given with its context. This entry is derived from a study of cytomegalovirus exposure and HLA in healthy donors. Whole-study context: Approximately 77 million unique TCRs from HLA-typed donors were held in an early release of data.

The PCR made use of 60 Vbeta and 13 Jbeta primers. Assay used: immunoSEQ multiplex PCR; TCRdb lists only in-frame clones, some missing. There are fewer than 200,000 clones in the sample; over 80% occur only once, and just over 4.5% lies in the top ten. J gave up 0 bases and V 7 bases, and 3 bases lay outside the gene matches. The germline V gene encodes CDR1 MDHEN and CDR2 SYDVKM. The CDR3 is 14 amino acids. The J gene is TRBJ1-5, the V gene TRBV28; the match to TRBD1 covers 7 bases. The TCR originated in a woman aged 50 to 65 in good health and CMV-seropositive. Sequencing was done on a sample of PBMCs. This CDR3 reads CASTRTGSNQPQHF. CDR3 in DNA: TGTGCCAGCACAAGGACAGGTAGCAATCAGCCCCAGCATTTT.